The 4 T cell receptor delta chains below all came from one sample that was sequenced in a study of gamma-delta chains in newborns, infants, children. TCRdb reprocessed the reads through CATT. Of 4,000 or so delta-chain clones in the sample, about 3.1% were seen once. The sample consisted of blood. These receptors all come from a child who was a newborn, infant or young child, either healthy, febrile or measles-vaccinated (not recorded which).

By frequency in the sample, this clone is medium-sized. This chain's CDR3 is CACDTAWGNARDTRQMFF. The DNA of the CDR3 is TGTGCCTGTGACACCGCTTGGGGTAACGCCAGGGACACCCGACAGATGTTTTTC. The genes are TRDV2 and TRDJ3, with D possibly TRDD3 on 5 matching bases. CDR1 GEAIGNYY and CDR2 EKD come from the germline V gene. The CDR3 has 18 residues. The V and J ends lost 0 bases and 5 bases respectively, with 16 bases between them.

As for this clone: This may stem from a read error, because a much larger clone lies one nucleotide away. The V and J genes are TRDV2 and TRDJ3, with a tentative D call TRDD3 (6 bases). Germline V gives CDR1 GEAIGNYY, CDR2 EKD. The CDR3 spans 19 residues. V was pared by 3 bases and J by 0 bases, with 17 bases between. The CDR3 protein is CACDLLGGTSSWDTRQMFF. CDR3 DNA sequence: TGTGCCTGTGACCTCCTTGGGGGGACTAGCTCCTGGGACACCCGACAGATGTTTTTC.

This clone was seen only a few times. This clone may be a read error of a much larger clone one base away. CDR3 sequence (DNA): TGTGCCTGTGACACGGGATGGGGGTTGTTGACCTGGGACACCCAACAGATGTTTTTC. This gives the protein CACDTGWGLLTWDTQQMFF. The V gene is TRDV2, the J gene TRDJ3, with D possibly being TRDD3 (6 bases). This CDR3 has 19 amino acids. CDR1 and CDR2 (germline): GEAIGNYY, EKD.

This clone was counted only a few times. This may arise from a read error, as a much more abundant clone is one base away. The chain carries TRDV2 and TRDJ3, with 9 bases matching TRDD3. J gave up 0 bases and V 0 bases, and 5 bases lay outside the gene matches. Germline V gene lookup returns CDR1 GEAIGNYY and CDR2 EKD. The CDR3 runs to 19 residues. The CDR3: CACDTGHWGSSWDTRQMFF. The CDR3 DNA follows: TGTGCCTGTGACACCGGGCACTGGGGGAGCTCCTGGGACACCCGACAGATGTTTTTC.